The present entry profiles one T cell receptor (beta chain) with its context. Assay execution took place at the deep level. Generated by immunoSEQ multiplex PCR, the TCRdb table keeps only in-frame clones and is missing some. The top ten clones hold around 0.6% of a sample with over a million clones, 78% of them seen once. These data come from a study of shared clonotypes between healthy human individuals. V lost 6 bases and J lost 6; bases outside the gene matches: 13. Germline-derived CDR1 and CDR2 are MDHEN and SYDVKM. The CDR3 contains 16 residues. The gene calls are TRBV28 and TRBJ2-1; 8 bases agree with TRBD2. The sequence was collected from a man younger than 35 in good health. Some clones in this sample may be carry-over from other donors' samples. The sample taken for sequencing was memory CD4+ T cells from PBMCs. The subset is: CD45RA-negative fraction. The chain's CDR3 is CASRPIERERFNEQFF. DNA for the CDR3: TGTGCCAGCAGGCCCATCGAGCGGGAGCGGTTCAATGAGCAGTTCTTC.